The following is a T cell receptor (beta chain) sequence with its context. What it binds is not known. With a much larger clone just one base away, this may be a read error. The CDR3 length is 12 residues. The germline gives CDR1 SQVTM, CDR2 ANQGSEA. V lost 7 bases to trimming and J lost 6 bases, with 16 bases between them. This entry comes from a study of CD8 T cells in ankylosing spondylitis. Libraries for TCR beta were made by quantitative 5'-RACE with molecular barcodes. TCRdb ran MiXCR on the 5' RACE reads and lists one entry per CDR3 protein. The repertoire holds 700,000 to 850,000 distinct CDR3 sequences, with 10% to 15% as singletons. Whole-study findings and limits: One TCR beta motif, made up of 7 or 8 highly homologous variants, appeared characteristic of ankylosing spondylitis blood. In reactive arthritis synovial fluid and blood, some motif variants had been reported before.

Sequenced input: blood, either unsorted or a sorted T cell fraction (not recorded which). The receptor was isolated from a male donor with ankylosing spondylitis. The V call is TRBV29-1, the J call TRBJ2-7; D is possibly TRBD2 (6 bases). As DNA, the CDR3 is TGCAGCGAGGACTATACATCGGGCGAGCAGTACTTC. This sequence encodes CSEDYTSGEQYF.